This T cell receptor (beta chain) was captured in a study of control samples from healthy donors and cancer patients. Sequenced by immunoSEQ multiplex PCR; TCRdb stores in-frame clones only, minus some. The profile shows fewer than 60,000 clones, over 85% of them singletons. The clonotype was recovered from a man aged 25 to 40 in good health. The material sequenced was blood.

Here the CDR3 reads CASSYSLDEQYF. In DNA form, the CDR3 reads TGTGCCAGCAGTTACAGCCTGGACGAGCAGTACTTC. J is TRBJ2-7 and V is TRBV6-2 or TRBV6-3; D unclear. V was shortened by 2 bases and J by 5 bases, with 7 bases between the two germline ends. Germline lookup yields CDR1 MNHEY and CDR2 SVGEGT. The CDR3 has 12 residues.